This TCR beta chain was identified in a study of naive and memory T cell subsets. Two oligonucleotides, mixed equimolar, formed the beta constant-region primer covering TRBC1 and TRBC2. TCRdb re-called the UMI-ligation and nested PCR reads through MiXCR, storing one row per CDR3 protein. The sample holds 120,000 to 150,000 distinct CDR3 sequences, about 17% seen once. Cells stained for CD3, CD4, CD8, CD45RA, CD27 and viability were sorted into four CD45RA/CD27 subsets. J lost 1 base, V lost 4 bases, and 6 bases had no gene match. Germline-derived CDR1 and CDR2 are SGHVS and FQNEAQ. CDR3 length: 15 amino acids.

Input material: naive CD4+ T cells from blood. The rearrangement links TRBV7-8 to TRBJ1-1, with 7 bases fitting TRBD1. The clonotype comes from a human donor in good health. In DNA form, the CDR3 reads TGTGCCAGCAGCTACGCGACAGGGAAGAACACTGAAGCTTTCTTT. Its protein is CASSYATGKNTEAFF.